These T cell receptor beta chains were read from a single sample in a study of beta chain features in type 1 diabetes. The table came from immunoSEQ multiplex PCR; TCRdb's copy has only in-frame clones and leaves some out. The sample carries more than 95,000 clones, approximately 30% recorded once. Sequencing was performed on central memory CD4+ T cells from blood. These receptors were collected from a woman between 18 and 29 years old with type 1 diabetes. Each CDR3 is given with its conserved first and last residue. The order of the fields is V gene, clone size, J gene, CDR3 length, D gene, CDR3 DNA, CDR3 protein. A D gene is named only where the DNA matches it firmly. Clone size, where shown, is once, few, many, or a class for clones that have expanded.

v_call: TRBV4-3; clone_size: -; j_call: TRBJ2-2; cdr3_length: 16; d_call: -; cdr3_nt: TGCGCCAGCAGCCAAGGGGTAGCGGTTTACACCGGGGAGCTGTTTTTT; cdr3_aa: CASSQGVAVYTGELFF
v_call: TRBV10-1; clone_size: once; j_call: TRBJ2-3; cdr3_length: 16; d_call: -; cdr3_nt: TGCGCCAGCAGTGTATCAGCGAGAGCGGTCGGAGATACGCAGTATTTT; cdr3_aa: CASSVSARAVGDTQYF
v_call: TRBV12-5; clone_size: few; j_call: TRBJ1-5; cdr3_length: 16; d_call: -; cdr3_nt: TGTGCTAGTGGTTTGGTTATCGGCGGAACCAATCAGCCCCAGCATTTT; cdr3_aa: CASGLVIGGTNQPQHF
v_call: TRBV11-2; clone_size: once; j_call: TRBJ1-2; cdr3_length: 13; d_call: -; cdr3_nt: TGTGCCAGCAGCCCCCGAGTACGGGATGGCTACACCTTC; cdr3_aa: CASSPRVRDGYTF
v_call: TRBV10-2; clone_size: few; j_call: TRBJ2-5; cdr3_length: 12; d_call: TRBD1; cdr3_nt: TGCGCCAGCAATCCAGGGGGAGAGACCCAGTACTTC; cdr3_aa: CASNPGGETQYF
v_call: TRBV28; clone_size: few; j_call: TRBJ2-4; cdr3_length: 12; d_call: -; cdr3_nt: TGTGCCAGCAGTTTAGGGGGGAGCATTCAGTACTTC; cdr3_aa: CASSLGGSIQYF
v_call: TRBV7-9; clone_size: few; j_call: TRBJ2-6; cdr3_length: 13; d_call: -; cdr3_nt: TGTGCCAGCGAACACTCTGGGGCCAACGTCCTGACTTTC; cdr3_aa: CASEHSGANVLTF
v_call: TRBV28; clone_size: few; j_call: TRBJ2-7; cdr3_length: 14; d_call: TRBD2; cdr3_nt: TGTGCCAGCAGAATCAGCGGGGTAACCTACGAGCAGTACTTC; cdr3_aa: CASRISGVTYEQYF
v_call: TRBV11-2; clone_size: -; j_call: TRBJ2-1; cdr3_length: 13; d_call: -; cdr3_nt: TGTGCCAGCAGCTCGGACAGAAACAATGAGCAGTTCTTC; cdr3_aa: CASSSDRNNEQFF
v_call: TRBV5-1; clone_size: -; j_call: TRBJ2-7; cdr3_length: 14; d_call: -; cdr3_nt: TGCGCCAGCAGCTTGGGTATAGATCCCTACGAGCAGTACTTC; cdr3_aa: CASSLGIDPYEQYF
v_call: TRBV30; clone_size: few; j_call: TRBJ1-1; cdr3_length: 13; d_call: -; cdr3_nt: TGTGCCGGGAGTCGGGACACCAACACTGAAGCTTTCTTT; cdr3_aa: CAGSRDTNTEAFF